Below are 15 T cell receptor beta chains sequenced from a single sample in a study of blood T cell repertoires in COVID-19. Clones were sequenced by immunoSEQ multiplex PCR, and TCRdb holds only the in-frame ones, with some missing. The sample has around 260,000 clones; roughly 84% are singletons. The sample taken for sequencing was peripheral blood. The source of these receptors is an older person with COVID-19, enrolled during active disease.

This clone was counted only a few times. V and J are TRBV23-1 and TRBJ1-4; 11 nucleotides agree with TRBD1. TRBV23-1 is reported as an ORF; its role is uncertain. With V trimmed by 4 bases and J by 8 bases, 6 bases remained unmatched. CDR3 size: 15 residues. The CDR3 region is CASSRGQGAREKLFF. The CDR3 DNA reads TGCGCCAGCAGTCGAGGACAGGGGGCAAGGGAAAAACTGTTTTTT.

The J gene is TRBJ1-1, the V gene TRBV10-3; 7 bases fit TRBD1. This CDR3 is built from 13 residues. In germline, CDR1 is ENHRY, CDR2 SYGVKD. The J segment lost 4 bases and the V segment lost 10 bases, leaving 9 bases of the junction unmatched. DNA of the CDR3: TGTGCCAACCAAAACTCAGGGGGCACTGAAGCTTTCTTT. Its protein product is CANQNSGGTEAFF.

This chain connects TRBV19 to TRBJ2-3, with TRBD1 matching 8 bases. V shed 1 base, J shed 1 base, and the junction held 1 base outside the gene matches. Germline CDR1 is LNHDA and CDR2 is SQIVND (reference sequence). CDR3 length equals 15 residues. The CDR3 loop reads CASSIGQGRTDTQYF. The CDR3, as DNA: TGTGCCAGTAGTATAGGACAGGGGCGCACAGATACGCAGTATTTT.

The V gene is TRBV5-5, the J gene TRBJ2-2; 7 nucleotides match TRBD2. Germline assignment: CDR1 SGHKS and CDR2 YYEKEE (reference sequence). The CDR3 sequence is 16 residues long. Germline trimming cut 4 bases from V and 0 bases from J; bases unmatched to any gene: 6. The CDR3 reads CASSRRGNSNTGELFF. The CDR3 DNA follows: TGTGCCAGCAGCCGGCGGGGGAATTCGAACACCGGGGAGCTGTTTTTT.

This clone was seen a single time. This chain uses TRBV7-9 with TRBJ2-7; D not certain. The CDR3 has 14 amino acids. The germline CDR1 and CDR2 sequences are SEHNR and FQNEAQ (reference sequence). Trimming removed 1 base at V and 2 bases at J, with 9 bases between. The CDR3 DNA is TGTGCCAGCAGCTTAGGAGGTCTGGCCTACGAGCAGTACTTC. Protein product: CASSLGGLAYEQYF.

In DNA form, the CDR3 reads TGTGCCAGCAGCGTCGGGACAAGCGGCACAGATACGCAGTATTTT. Translated: CASSVGTSGTDTQYF. The chain recombines TRBV9 with TRBJ2-3, with a tentative D call TRBD1 (6 bases). CDR1 is SGDLS and CDR2 is YYNGEE in the germline V gene. The CDR3 totals 15 residues. V was trimmed by 2 bases and J by 1 base, leaving 11 bases between them.

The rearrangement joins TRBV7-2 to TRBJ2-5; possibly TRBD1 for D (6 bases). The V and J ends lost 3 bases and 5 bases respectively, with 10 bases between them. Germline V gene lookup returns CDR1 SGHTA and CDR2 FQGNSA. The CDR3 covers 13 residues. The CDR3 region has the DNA TGTGCCAGCAGCTTTGGGGGCGTGGAGACCCAGTACTTC. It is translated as CASSFGGVETQYF.

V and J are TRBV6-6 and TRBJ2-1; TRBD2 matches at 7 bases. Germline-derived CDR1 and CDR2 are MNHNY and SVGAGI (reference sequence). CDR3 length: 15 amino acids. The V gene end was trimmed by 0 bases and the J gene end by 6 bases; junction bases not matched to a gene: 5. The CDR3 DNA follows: TGTGCCAGCAGTTACTCGGGGGAGGGTCCCAATGAGCAGTTCTTC. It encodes CASSYSGEGPNEQFF.

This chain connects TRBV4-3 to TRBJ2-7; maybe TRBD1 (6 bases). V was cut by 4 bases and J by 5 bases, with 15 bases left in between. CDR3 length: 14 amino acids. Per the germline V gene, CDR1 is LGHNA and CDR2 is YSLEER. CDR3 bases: TGCGCCAGCAGCCTATCGGACAGCCGGAACGAGCAGTACTTC. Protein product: CASSLSDSRNEQYF.

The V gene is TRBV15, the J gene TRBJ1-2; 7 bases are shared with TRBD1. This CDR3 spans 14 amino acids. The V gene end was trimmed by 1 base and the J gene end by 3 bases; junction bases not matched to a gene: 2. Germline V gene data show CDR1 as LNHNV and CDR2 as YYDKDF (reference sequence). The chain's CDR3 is CATSRGGGYYGYTF. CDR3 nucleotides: TGTGCCACCAGCAGAGGAGGGGGCTACTATGGCTACACCTTC.

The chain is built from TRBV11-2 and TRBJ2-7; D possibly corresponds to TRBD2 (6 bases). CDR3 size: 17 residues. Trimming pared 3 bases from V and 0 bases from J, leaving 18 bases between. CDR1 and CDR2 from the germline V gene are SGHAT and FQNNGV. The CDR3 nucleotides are TGTGCCAGCAGCTTCAATAGCGGCAGAAGGAGCTCCTACGAGCAGTACTTC. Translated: CASSFNSGRRSSYEQYF.

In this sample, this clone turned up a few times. The CDR3 DNA reads as TGTGCCAGCAGCCAAGTGAGGACAGGGTCAGGCGAGCAGTACTTC. As protein: CASSQVRTGSGEQYF. The V and J genes are TRBV14 and TRBJ2-7, with 8 bases fitting TRBD1. This CDR3 contains 15 residues. Trimming at V came to 1 base and at J to 6 bases, leaving 8 bases not matched to a gene. The V gene's germline CDR1 is SGHDN and CDR2 FVKESK.

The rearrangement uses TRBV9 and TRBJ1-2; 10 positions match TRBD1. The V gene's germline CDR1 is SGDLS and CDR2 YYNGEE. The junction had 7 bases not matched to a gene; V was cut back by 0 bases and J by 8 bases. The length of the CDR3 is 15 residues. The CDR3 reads CASSVVGTGAGGYTF. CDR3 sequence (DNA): TGTGCCAGCAGCGTAGTAGGGACAGGGGCCGGGGGCTACACCTTC.

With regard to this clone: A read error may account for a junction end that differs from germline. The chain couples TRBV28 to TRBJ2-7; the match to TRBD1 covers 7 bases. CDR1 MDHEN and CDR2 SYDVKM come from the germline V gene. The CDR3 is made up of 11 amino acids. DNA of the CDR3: TGTGCCACCCTCCGGGACAGAGCTTCAAGCTTC. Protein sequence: CATLRDRASSF.

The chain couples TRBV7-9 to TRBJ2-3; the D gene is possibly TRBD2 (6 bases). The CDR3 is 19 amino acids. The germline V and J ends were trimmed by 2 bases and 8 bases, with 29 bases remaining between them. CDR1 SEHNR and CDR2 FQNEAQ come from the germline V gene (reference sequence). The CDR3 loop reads CASSLTRAPFIGEAVTQYF. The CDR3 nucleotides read TGTGCCAGCAGCTTAACCCGGGCCCCTTTCATCGGGGAGGCCGTTACGCAGTATTTT. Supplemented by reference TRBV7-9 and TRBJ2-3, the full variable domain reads DTGVSQNPRHKITKRGQNVTFRCDPISEHNRLYWYRQTLGQGPEFLTYFQNEAQLEKSRLLSDRFSAERPKGSFSTLEIQRTEQGDSAMYLCASSLTRAPFIGEAVTQYFGPGTRLTVL.